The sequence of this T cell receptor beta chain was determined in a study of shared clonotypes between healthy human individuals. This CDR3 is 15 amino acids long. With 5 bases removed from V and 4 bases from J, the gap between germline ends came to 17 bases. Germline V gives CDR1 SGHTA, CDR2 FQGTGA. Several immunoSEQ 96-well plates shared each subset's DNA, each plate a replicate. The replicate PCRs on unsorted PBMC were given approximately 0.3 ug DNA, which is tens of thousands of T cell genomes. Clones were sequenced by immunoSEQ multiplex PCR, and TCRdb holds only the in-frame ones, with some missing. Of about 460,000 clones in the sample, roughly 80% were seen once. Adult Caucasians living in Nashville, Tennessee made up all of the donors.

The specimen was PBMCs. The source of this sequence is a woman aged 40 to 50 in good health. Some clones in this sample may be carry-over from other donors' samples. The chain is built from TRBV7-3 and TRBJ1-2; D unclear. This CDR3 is CASSPSGPGAYGYTF. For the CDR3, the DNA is TGTGCCAGCAGCCCTAGTGGGCCCGGAGCCTATGGCTACACCTTC.